What follows are 31 T cell receptor beta chains derived from one specimen sequenced in a study of patients and donors after allogeneic stem cell transplantation. TCRdb itself ran the RT-PCR reads through MiXCR, one entry per CDR3 protein. The data show about 24,000 distinct CDR3 sequences, with 35% to 45% seen just once and around 80% held by the top ten. Sequenced sample: blood, either unsorted or a sorted T cell fraction (not recorded which). Receptors were obtained from a human donor who was either an allogeneic HSCT recipient or a stem cell or donor lymphocyte infusion donor (not recorded which). It is not recorded whose cells these are; they may come from a transplant donor.

This chain links TRBV19 with TRBJ1-6; no clear D. Per the germline V gene, CDR1 is LNHDA and CDR2 is SQIVND (reference sequence). The CDR3 runs to 13 residues. The V end lost 3 bases, the J end lost 7 bases, and 7 bases lay between the germline ends. The CDR3: CASSITENSPLHF. Here the CDR3 DNA reads TGTGCCAGTAGTATTACAGAAAATTCACCCCTCCACTTT.

This chain uses TRBV2 with TRBJ1-3; D gene ambiguous. The germline V and J ends were trimmed by 6 bases and 0 bases, with 12 bases remaining between them. This CDR3 is built from 15 residues. CDR1 is SNHLY and CDR2 is FYNNEI in the germline V gene. The CDR3 sequence: CASRDPTLSGNTIYF. CDR3 sequence (DNA): TGTGCCAGCAGAGATCCAACCCTCTCTGGAAACACCATATATTTT.

This rearrangement joins TRBV28 to TRBJ2-3; D is uncertain. The V and J ends lost 5 bases and 0 bases respectively, with 12 bases between them. CDR1 and CDR2 from the germline V gene are MDHEN and SYDVKM. The CDR3 loop spans 15 amino acids. CDR3 loop: CASSLASASTDTQYF. The DNA for the CDR3 is TGTGCCAGCAGTCTGGCTTCGGCGAGCACAGATACGCAGTATTTT.

The chain carries TRBV5-1 and TRBJ2-7, with 10 bases lining up with TRBD2. Germline V gene data show CDR1 as SGHRS and CDR2 as YFSETQ. Trimming took 0 bases from V and 2 from J; bases not matched to a gene: 2. The CDR3 has 15 residues. CDR3 sequence reads: CASSLVLAGPYEQYF. DNA of the CDR3: TGCGCCAGCAGCTTGGTACTAGCGGGGCCCTACGAGCAGTACTTC.

This chain joins TRBV5-1 and TRBJ1-1; the D gene is possibly TRBD1 (5 bases). V lost 2 bases, J lost 4 bases, and 12 bases lay in between. The germline V gene has CDR1 SGHRS and CDR2 YFSETQ. The CDR3 extends over 14 amino acids. The CDR3 loop reads CASSFPGRGTEAFF. CDR3 DNA sequence: TGCGCCAGCAGCTTCCCGGGTAGGGGCACTGAAGCTTTCTTT. The whole variable domain, remainder taken from reference TRBV5-1 and TRBJ1-1, is KAGVTQTPRYLIKTRGQQVTLSCSPISGHRSVSWYQQTPGQGLQFLFEYFSETQRNKGNFPGRFSGRQFSNSRSEMNVSTLELGDSALYLCASSFPGRGTEAFFGQGTRLTVV.

This CDR3 is CSAFRPGGPSSTDTQYF. For the CDR3, the DNA is TGCAGTGCATTCCGACCGGGGGGCCCATCTAGCACAGATACGCAGTATTTT. The chain links TRBV20-1 to TRBJ2-3, with D possibly being TRBD2 (7 bases). V lost 6 bases and J lost 0, with 22 bases in between. Germline V gene lookup returns CDR1 DFQATT and CDR2 SNEGSKA (reference sequence). CDR3 length equals 17 residues.

This clonotype was observed a few times. This chain uses TRBV9 with TRBJ2-7; TRBD2 matches at 8 bases. Germline V gene data show CDR1 as SGDLS and CDR2 as YYNGEE. The CDR3 sequence is 15 residues long. The ends lost 0 bases at V and 2 bases at J; junction bases unmatched: 4. The CDR3 sequence is CASSVATGGPYEQYF. The CDR3 DNA reads as TGTGCCAGCAGCGTAGCGACGGGAGGGCCCTACGAGCAGTACTTC.

There are a few counts of this clonotype. The chain couples TRBV7-9 to TRBJ2-2, with D unclear. The V end was cut by 5 bases, the J end by 3 bases, with 7 bases between. In germline, CDR1 is SEHNR, CDR2 FQNEAQ (reference sequence). This CDR3 has 13 amino acids. CDR3 coding DNA: TGTGCCAGCAGCGCGAGTGACACCGGGGAGCTGTTTTTT. It is translated as CASSASDTGELFF.

The chain recombines TRBV24-1 with TRBJ2-1; the D gene is possibly TRBD2 (5 bases). The CDR3 is made up of 15 amino acids. Trimming stripped 4 bases from V and 4 bases from J, with 13 bases between. CDR1 KGHDR and CDR2 SFDVKD come from the germline V gene. The CDR3 loop is CATSDGDWGYNEQFF. CDR3 coding DNA: TGTGCCACCAGTGACGGGGATTGGGGATACAATGAGCAGTTCTTC.

This rearrangement joins TRBV10-3 to TRBJ2-7; D is perhaps TRBD1 (6 bases). With 4 bases removed from V and 1 base from J, the gap between germline ends came to 8 bases. From germline, CDR1 is ENHRY and CDR2 SYGVKD. This CDR3 region has 13 residues. The CDR3 DNA is TGTGCCATCAGTGTCCAGGGGTCCTACGAGCAGTACTTC. It yields the protein CAISVQGSYEQYF.

The chain employs TRBV7-8 and TRBJ2-3, with D possibly matching TRBD1 (5 bases). The V end lost 3 bases, the J end lost 0 bases, and 10 bases lay between the germline ends. Germline assignment: CDR1 SGHVS and CDR2 FQNEAQ. The CDR3 has 15 amino acids. In DNA, the CDR3 is TGTGCCAGCAGCTTTCGCAGGGCTAGCACAGATACGCAGTATTTT. As protein: CASSFRRASTDTQYF.

The V call is TRBV5-1, the J call TRBJ1-2; 9 bases are a match to TRBD1. Germline V CDR1 and CDR2: SGHRS, YFSETQ. The V gene end was trimmed by 1 base and the J gene end by 8 bases; junction bases not matched to a gene: 12. The CDR3 length is 16 residues. The DNA of the CDR3 is TGCGCCAGCAGCTTGCAGAACTTACAGGGGGCGGAGGGCTACACCTTC. Its protein is CASSLQNLQGAEGYTF. The variable domain in full, completed from reference TRBV5-1 and TRBJ1-2, reads KAGVTQTPRYLIKTRGQQVTLSCSPISGHRSVSWYQQTPGQGLQFLFEYFSETQRNKGNFPGRFSGRQFSNSRSEMNVSTLELGDSALYLCASSLQNLQGAEGYTFGSGTRLTVV.

The J gene is TRBJ1-1, the V gene TRBV29-1; D gene unclear. Germline CDR1 is SQVTM and CDR2 is ANQGSEA. Trimming pared 4 bases from V and 6 bases from J, leaving 3 bases between. This CDR3 has 9 amino acids. The CDR3 is CSVVPEAFF. CDR3 DNA: TGCAGCGTTGTTCCTGAAGCTTTCTTT.

This clonotype was detected a few times. The J gene is TRBJ1-3, the V gene TRBV20-1; unclear D gene. Trimming pared 3 bases from V and 1 base from J, leaving 4 bases between. The CDR3 consists of 12 residues. Germline lookup yields CDR1 DFQATT and CDR2 SNEGSKA (reference sequence). CDR3 loop: CSARGSGNTIYF. The DNA for the CDR3 is TGCAGTGCTAGGGGGTCTGGAAACACCATATATTTT.

This sequence joins TRBV20-1 and TRBJ2-3; TRBD2 agrees at 11 bases. Germline V CDR1 and CDR2: DFQATT, SNEGSKA (reference sequence). This CDR3 comprises 15 residues. The V and J ends lost 3 bases and 8 bases, in that order; junction bases with no gene match: 10. The CDR3 DNA reads as TGCAGTGCTAGCGTGCGACTAGCGGGGTGGGTTACGCAGTATTTT. Protein product: CSASVRLAGWVTQYF.

This clonotype was recorded at least ten times. J is TRBJ1-6 and V is TRBV3-1; D is uncertain. This CDR3 spans 15 amino acids. With 1 base removed from V and 7 bases from J, the gap between germline ends came to 11 bases. Germline CDR1 and CDR2: LGHDT and YNNKEL (reference sequence). CDR3 loop: CASSQGWQINSPLHF. In DNA, the CDR3 is TGTGCCAGCAGCCAAGGATGGCAGATAAATTCACCCCTCCACTTT.

This clonotype was seen a handful of times. The chain has TRBV4-1 and TRBJ1-2; a weak D match, TRBD1 (6 bases). CDR1 and CDR2 (germline): MGHRA, YSYEKL. The CDR3 totals 13 residues. V shed 1 base and J shed 3 bases, with 6 bases lying between them. Here the CDR3 reads CASSQGQDYGYTF. The CDR3, as DNA: TGCGCCAGCAGCCAAGGACAGGACTATGGCTACACCTTC.

The chain employs TRBV12-3 or TRBV12-4 and TRBJ2-5; maybe TRBD2 (6 bases). This CDR3 has 16 residues. V lost 4 bases, J lost 2 bases, and 17 bases lay in between. The CDR3: CASSSTWRGLQETQYF. CDR3 sequence (DNA): TGTGCCAGCAGTTCTACTTGGCGGGGCCTACAAGAGACCCAGTACTTC.

The gene calls are TRBV7-2 and TRBJ1-3, with D unresolved. The CDR3 is made up of 17 amino acids. The germline V gene encodes CDR1 SGHTA and CDR2 FQGNSA. V was pared by 5 bases and J by 5 bases, with 22 bases between. CDR3 residues: CASSPPGYKKERNTIYF. DNA for the CDR3: TGTGCCAGCAGCCCTCCGGGATACAAAAAGGAAAGAAACACCATATATTTT. Filled out from reference TRBV7-2 and TRBJ1-3, the complete variable domain reads GAGVSQSPSNKVTEKGKDVELRCDPISGHTALYWYRQSLGQGLEFLIYFQGNSAPDKSGLPSDRFSAERTGGSVSTLTIQRTQQEDSAVYLCASSPPGYKKERNTIYFGEGSWLTVV.

The chain has TRBV6-6 and TRBJ1-3, with 7 nucleotides matching TRBD1. CDR1 and CDR2 from the germline V gene are MNHNY and SVGAGI (reference sequence). CDR3 length: 18 residues. J gave up 0 bases and V 2 bases, and 10 bases lay outside the gene matches. CDR3 sequence reads: CASSYALTGYFSGNTIYF. CDR3 coding DNA: TGTGCCAGCAGTTACGCTTTGACAGGGTACTTCTCTGGAAACACCATATATTTT.

This clonotype was seen only a few times. The V call is TRBV3-1, the J call TRBJ1-1; 10 nucleotides match TRBD1. The J segment lost 6 bases and the V segment lost 4 bases, leaving 2 bases of the junction unmatched. The CDR3 consists of 13 residues. Germline CDR1 and CDR2: LGHDT and YNNKEL (reference sequence). The chain's CDR3 is CASSRDRGPEAFF. The CDR3 DNA reads as TGTGCCAGCAGCCGGGACAGGGGTCCTGAAGCTTTCTTT.

This clonotype showed up just a few times. V is TRBV7-8 and J is TRBJ1-5; D unresolved. The CDR3 has 14 residues. With 2 bases removed from V and 6 bases from J, the gap between germline ends came to 11 bases. The V gene's germline CDR1 is SGHVS and CDR2 FQNEAQ. The CDR3 DNA sequence: TGTGCCAGCAGCTTACTCGGCGTCGGTCAGCCCCAGCATTTT. Protein sequence: CASSLLGVGQPQHF.

This chain joins TRBV12-3 or TRBV12-4 and TRBJ2-2, with D tentatively TRBD2 (6 bases). The length of the CDR3 is 14 residues. Between the trimmed V and J ends, which lost 6 bases and 2 bases, there was a span of 10 bases. CDR3 sequence reads: CASRPGLNTGELFF. The DNA for the CDR3 is TGTGCCAGCAGGCCTGGACTAAACACCGGGGAGCTGTTTTTT.

This rearrangement joins TRBV10-3 to TRBJ1-1; no clear D. Looked up from germline, CDR1 is ENHRY and CDR2 is SYGVKD. CDR3 length: 15 residues. V lost 8 bases and J lost 1, with 17 bases in between. CDR3 region: CAIADPTGKNTEAFF. In DNA, the CDR3 is TGTGCCATCGCCGATCCCACTGGGAAGAACACTGAAGCTTTCTTT.

The rearrangement uses TRBV13 and TRBJ1-1; possibly TRBD1 for D (6 bases). V lost 5 bases and J lost 0, with 19 bases in between. The CDR3 extends over 17 amino acids. Germline V gene sequence: CDR1 PRHDT, CDR2 FYEKMQ (reference sequence). This CDR3 is CASSDQQGRRMNTEAFF. As DNA, the CDR3 is TGTGCCAGCAGCGATCAACAGGGTCGCAGGATGAACACTGAAGCTTTCTTT.

The chain carries TRBV5-1 and TRBJ2-7, with 7 positions matching TRBD1. The ends lost 0 bases at V and 0 bases at J; junction bases unmatched: 3. Germline loops: CDR1 SGHRS, CDR2 YFSETQ. This CDR3 has 15 residues. The CDR3 DNA sequence: TGCGCCAGCAGCTTGGAGACAGGGAGCTCCTACGAGCAGTACTTC. Its protein is CASSLETGSSYEQYF.

This clonotype was observed a few times. The J gene is TRBJ1-2, the V gene TRBV7-9, with D possibly being TRBD1 (5 bases). Trimming pared 4 bases from V and 7 bases from J, leaving 13 bases between. The CDR3 is 13 amino acids. Germline V lookup: CDR1 SEHNR, CDR2 FQNEAQ (reference sequence). CDR3 DNA: TGTGCCAGCAGCTCCAGGGCTGTCGGTGGCTACACCTTC. This translates into CASSSRAVGGYTF.

As DNA, the CDR3 is TGTGCCAGCAGCTTAGGGCTGAATCAGCCCCAGCATTTT. Amino acids: CASSLGLNQPQHF. V gene TRBV7-8 combines with J gene TRBJ1-5; D not resolved. The CDR3 consists of 13 residues. The V gene's germline CDR1 is SGHVS and CDR2 FQNEAQ. V was trimmed by 1 base and J by 4 bases, leaving 5 bases between them.

V gene TRBV29-1 combines with J gene TRBJ1-1; possible D gene TRBD1, 5 bases. V was shortened by 7 bases and J by 1 base, with 13 bases between the two germline ends. This CDR3 has 13 amino acids. Germline CDR1 reads SQVTM; CDR2 reads ANQGSEA. Here the CDR3 DNA reads TGCAGCGCAAGGAAAGGGACGAACACTGAAGCTTTCTTT. It yields the protein CSARKGTNTEAFF.

The rearrangement uses TRBV6-6 and TRBJ1-5; a possible D gene is TRBD1 (6 bases). The V end lost 6 bases, the J end lost 3 bases, and 18 bases lay between the germline ends. This CDR3 has 16 amino acids. The germline gives CDR1 MNHNY, CDR2 SVGAGI (reference sequence). The CDR3: CASSLAGGRVNQPQHF. The CDR3 DNA is TGTGCCAGCAGCTTAGCTGGGGGCAGGGTCAATCAGCCCCAGCATTTT.

This rearrangement joins TRBV6-5 to TRBJ1-2; no clear D gene. V shed 0 bases and J shed 4 bases, with 12 bases lying between them. Per germline, CDR1 MNHEY and CDR2 SVGAGI. The CDR3 is 15 amino acids. The CDR3 sequence: CASSYSWGSSYGYTF. DNA of the CDR3: TGTGCCAGCAGTTACTCGTGGGGATCCAGCTATGGCTACACCTTC.